A selection of T cell receptor beta chains follows, all from one sample in a study of cytomegalovirus exposure and HLA in healthy donors. TCRdb's table, derived via immunoSEQ multiplex PCR, lists solely in-frame clones and lacks some. This sample carries over 200,000 clones, 80% to 95% of them seen once, and the ten largest clones take approximately 3.1%. The sample taken for sequencing was PBMCs. All receptors come from a woman in her twenties or thirties in good health and CMV-seronegative. Each CDR3 is given with its conserved first and last residue. Each record gives: V gene, clone size, D gene, J gene, CDR3 DNA, CDR3 protein. The D gene is left open where the match is weak. The listing skips clone size in some rows; elsewhere it reads once, few, many or a size class.

v_gene: TRBV5-1; abundance: -; d_gene: TRBD2; j_gene: TRBJ2-2; CDR3nt: TGCGCCAGCGGACTAGCCTATTACACCGGGGAGCTGTTTTTT; CDR3aa: CASGLAYYTGELFF
v_gene: TRBV29-1; abundance: once; d_gene: TRBD1; j_gene: TRBJ2-2; CDR3nt: TGCAGCGTTGATGGGACAGGGGGAATGACCGGGGAGCTGTTTTTT; CDR3aa: CSVDGTGGMTGELFF
v_gene: TRBV9; abundance: -; d_gene: TRBD2; j_gene: TRBJ2-1; CDR3nt: TGTGCCAGCAGCGTAGAGGGACTACCCTACAATGAGCAGTTCTTC; CDR3aa: CASSVEGLPYNEQFF
v_gene: TRBV4-3; abundance: -; d_gene: TRBD1; j_gene: TRBJ1-2; CDR3nt: TGCGCCAGCAGCCTGTCGACAGGGGGCGCTTACTATGGCTACACCTTC; CDR3aa: CASSLSTGGAYYGYTF
v_gene: TRBV27; abundance: -; d_gene: TRBD1; j_gene: TRBJ1-4; CDR3nt: TGTGCCAGCAGCCTGACAGGGGATGAAAAACTGTTTTTT; CDR3aa: CASSLTGDEKLFF
v_gene: TRBV27; abundance: -; d_gene: TRBD1; j_gene: TRBJ2-1; CDR3nt: TGTGCCAGCAAGAGAACAGGGGTCCATGAGCAGTTCTTC; CDR3aa: CASKRTGVHEQFF
v_gene: TRBV2; abundance: -; d_gene: -; j_gene: TRBJ2-5; CDR3nt: TGTGCCAGCATCATTCTAGCGTTTATCCAGTACTTC; CDR3aa: CASIILAFIQYF
v_gene: TRBV4-2; abundance: -; d_gene: TRBD1; j_gene: TRBJ1-5; CDR3nt: TGTGCCAGCAGCGACGGGACAGGGGCGAGCAATCAGCCCCAGCATTTT; CDR3aa: CASSDGTGASNQPQHF
v_gene: TRBV7-8; abundance: -; d_gene: TRBD2; j_gene: TRBJ2-7; CDR3nt: TGTGCCAGCAGCTTATTAGCGGGAACCTACGAGCAGTACTTC; CDR3aa: CASSLLAGTYEQYF
v_gene: TRBV5-6; abundance: -; d_gene: -; j_gene: TRBJ2-7; CDR3nt: TGTGCCAGCAGCTTTGGGTCGCATCGCCCGTACTTC; CDR3aa: CASSFGSHRPYF
v_gene: TRBV6-4; abundance: -; d_gene: TRBD2; j_gene: TRBJ2-7; CDR3nt: TGTGCCAGCAGCAGCGGGAGGGTTTACGAGCAGTACTTC; CDR3aa: CASSSGRVYEQYF
v_gene: TRBV28; abundance: -; d_gene: TRBD1; j_gene: TRBJ1-1; CDR3nt: TGTGCCAGCAGTCCACAGACGACAGGGGGCGGTGAAGCTTTCTTT; CDR3aa: CASSPQTTGGGEAFF
v_gene: TRBV4-1; abundance: -; d_gene: -; j_gene: TRBJ2-7; CDR3nt: TGCGCCAGCAGCCAAGGACGGGAGCAGTACTTC; CDR3aa: CASSQGREQYF
v_gene: TRBV27; abundance: -; d_gene: TRBD2; j_gene: TRBJ2-7; CDR3nt: TGTGCCAGCAGGAAGGGACTAGCGGCCCCCTACGAGCAGTACTTC; CDR3aa: CASRKGLAAPYEQYF
v_gene: TRBV9; abundance: -; d_gene: TRBD1; j_gene: TRBJ2-5; CDR3nt: TGTGCCAGCAGCGCCGGGACAGACCGAAAAGAGACCCAGTACTTC; CDR3aa: CASSAGTDRKETQYF
v_gene: TRBV20-1; abundance: -; d_gene: -; j_gene: TRBJ1-1; CDR3nt: TGCAGTGCGATGAACACTGAAGCTTTCTTT; CDR3aa: CSAMNTEAFF
v_gene: TRBV7-3; abundance: -; d_gene: TRBD2; j_gene: TRBJ2-1; CDR3nt: TGTGCCAGCAGCTCCGCCGGAGAGCGGGAGGGGAATGAGCAGTTCTTC; CDR3aa: CASSSAGEREGNEQFF
v_gene: TRBV27; abundance: few; d_gene: -; j_gene: TRBJ1-5; CDR3nt: TGTGCCAGCAGTGTCCGGGGCCTCAATCAGCCCCAGCATTTT; CDR3aa: CASSVRGLNQPQHF
v_gene: TRBV28; abundance: -; d_gene: TRBD2; j_gene: TRBJ2-3; CDR3nt: TGTGCCAGCAGTCCCGGGACTAGAATCACAGATACGCAGTATTTT; CDR3aa: CASSPGTRITDTQYF
v_gene: TRBV7-8; abundance: -; d_gene: -; j_gene: TRBJ2-1; CDR3nt: TGTGCCAGCAGCCTACTCGGGAATAATGAGCAGTTCTTC; CDR3aa: CASSLLGNNEQFF
v_gene: TRBV23-1; abundance: -; d_gene: TRBD2; j_gene: TRBJ2-2; CDR3nt: TGCGCCAGCAGTCAAACCCCCTTTAGCGGGAGGGAGGACACCGGGGAGCTGTTTTTT; CDR3aa: CASSQTPFSGREDTGELFF
v_gene: TRBV2; abundance: -; d_gene: TRBD2; j_gene: TRBJ2-7; CDR3nt: TGTGCCAGCAGTGAGGCCTTGAGTGAGGGGAGGGTCTACGAGCAGTACTTC; CDR3aa: CASSEALSEGRVYEQYF
v_gene: TRBV28; abundance: -; d_gene: TRBD2; j_gene: TRBJ2-7; CDR3nt: TGTGCCAGCAGTTTTGGTACTAGCGTCTCCTACGAGCAGTACTTC; CDR3aa: CASSFGTSVSYEQYF
v_gene: TRBV7-6; abundance: -; d_gene: -; j_gene: TRBJ1-5; CDR3nt: TGTGCCAGCAGCTTGCGCGGCGGCCCTAATCAGCCCCAGCATTTT; CDR3aa: CASSLRGGPNQPQHF
v_gene: TRBV29-1; abundance: -; d_gene: TRBD2; j_gene: TRBJ2-1; CDR3nt: TGCAGCGTTGAACCTAGCGGGGCCTACAATGAGCAGTTCTTC; CDR3aa: CSVEPSGAYNEQFF
v_gene: TRBV27; abundance: -; d_gene: TRBD2; j_gene: TRBJ2-3; CDR3nt: TGTGCCAGCAGTTTATCCGGACTAGCGGGAGACCTGAGAAAAGATACGCAGTATTTT; CDR3aa: CASSLSGLAGDLRKDTQYF
v_gene: TRBV21-1; abundance: -; d_gene: -; j_gene: TRBJ2-3; CDR3nt: TGTGCCAGCAGCAAAGCGGGAGGAAACACAGATACGCAGTATTTT; CDR3aa: CASSKAGGNTDTQYF
v_gene: TRBV2; abundance: -; d_gene: -; j_gene: TRBJ1-1; CDR3nt: TGTGCCAGCAGTGATAAGGTTCTTATGAACACTGAAGCTTTCTTT; CDR3aa: CASSDKVLMNTEAFF
v_gene: TRBV2; abundance: once; d_gene: TRBD2; j_gene: TRBJ2-7; CDR3nt: TGTGCCAGCATCCCCGGCGCGGGAGGGCCTTACGAGCAGTACTTC; CDR3aa: CASIPGAGGPYEQYF
v_gene: TRBV7-2; abundance: -; d_gene: -; j_gene: TRBJ1-2; CDR3nt: TGTGCCAGCAGCTTTAGGGATTCGGGCTATGGCTACACCTTC; CDR3aa: CASSFRDSGYGYTF
v_gene: TRBV18; abundance: -; d_gene: -; j_gene: TRBJ1-5; CDR3nt: TGTGCCAGCGCATCCGCGAGGGGTTATCAGCCCCAGCATTTT; CDR3aa: CASASARGYQPQHF
v_gene: TRBV27; abundance: -; d_gene: -; j_gene: TRBJ2-7; CDR3nt: TGTGCCAGCAGTTTAATACTCTCCGGAGACTACGAGCAGTACTTC; CDR3aa: CASSLILSGDYEQYF
v_gene: TRBV20-1; abundance: once; d_gene: TRBD2; j_gene: TRBJ2-7; CDR3nt: TGCAGTGGAGTTCGGGAGGATGAGCAGTACTTC; CDR3aa: CSGVREDEQYF
v_gene: TRBV28; abundance: once; d_gene: TRBD1; j_gene: TRBJ2-1; CDR3nt: TGTGCCAGCAGTTACCCACGGACAGGGAGGCAGGGTGAGCAGTTCTTC; CDR3aa: CASSYPRTGRQGEQFF
v_gene: TRBV11-2; abundance: once; d_gene: -; j_gene: TRBJ2-1; CDR3nt: TGTGCCAGCAGCTTTTCGGGGGAGGCTTACAATGAGCAGTTCTTC; CDR3aa: CASSFSGEAYNEQFF
v_gene: TRBV6-1; abundance: -; d_gene: -; j_gene: TRBJ2-7; CDR3nt: TGTGCCAGCAGTGCTCCCTCGCGGGTAAGCTCCTACGAGCAGTACTTC; CDR3aa: CASSAPSRVSSYEQYF
v_gene: TRBV11-3; abundance: -; d_gene: TRBD1; j_gene: TRBJ2-5; CDR3nt: TGTGCCAGCAGCTTGGGACAGCGTGAGGAAGAGACCCAGTACTTC; CDR3aa: CASSLGQREEETQYF
v_gene: TRBV23-1; abundance: -; d_gene: -; j_gene: TRBJ2-7; CDR3nt: TGCGCCAGCAGTCAGACTATCCAGGCTAGCGACTTCTACGAGCAGTACTTC; CDR3aa: CASSQTIQASDFYEQYF
v_gene: TRBV9; abundance: -; d_gene: TRBD2; j_gene: TRBJ2-1; CDR3nt: TGTGCCAGCAGTCCCGGGACTAGAAATGAGCAGTTCTTC; CDR3aa: CASSPGTRNEQFF
v_gene: TRBV28; abundance: -; d_gene: -; j_gene: TRBJ1-2; CDR3nt: TGTGCCAGCAGTGTCCAGGGAAGCTATGGCTACACCTTC; CDR3aa: CASSVQGSYGYTF
v_gene: TRBV28; abundance: -; d_gene: TRBD2; j_gene: TRBJ2-6; CDR3nt: TGTGCCAGCAACGCGGGGGGGTCTGGGGCCAACGTCCTGACTTTC; CDR3aa: CASNAGGSGANVLTF
v_gene: TRBV11-3; abundance: -; d_gene: -; j_gene: TRBJ1-1; CDR3nt: TGTGCCAGCAGTATCAGGCGGGACACTGAAGCTTTCTTT; CDR3aa: CASSIRRDTEAFF
v_gene: TRBV4-3; abundance: once; d_gene: -; j_gene: TRBJ2-7; CDR3nt: TGCGCCAGCAGCCAAGATCTGCCGTCCTCCTACGAGCAGTACTTC; CDR3aa: CASSQDLPSSYEQYF
v_gene: TRBV5-1; abundance: -; d_gene: TRBD1; j_gene: TRBJ1-1; CDR3nt: TGCGCCAGCAGCAGACAGGGGAACACTGAAGCTTTCTTT; CDR3aa: CASSRQGNTEAFF
v_gene: TRBV29-1; abundance: few; d_gene: -; j_gene: TRBJ1-1; CDR3nt: TGCAGCGTACAGGAGAACACTGAAGCTTTCTTT; CDR3aa: CSVQENTEAFF
v_gene: TRBV7-2; abundance: few; d_gene: -; j_gene: TRBJ2-2; CDR3nt: TGTGCCAGCAGCTCGGACTTCGTGAACACCGGGGAGCTGTTTTTT; CDR3aa: CASSSDFVNTGELFF
v_gene: TRBV4-3; abundance: -; d_gene: -; j_gene: TRBJ2-7; CDR3nt: TGCGCCAGCAGCCAAAGTCAGGGAGAGGCCTACGAGCAGTACTTC; CDR3aa: CASSQSQGEAYEQYF
v_gene: TRBV6-6; abundance: -; d_gene: -; j_gene: TRBJ2-7; CDR3nt: TGTGCCAGCAGCCAACTCGACAGGGGAGGGTACGAGCAGTACTTC; CDR3aa: CASSQLDRGGYEQYF
v_gene: TRBV4-1; abundance: -; d_gene: -; j_gene: TRBJ2-2; CDR3nt: TGCGCCAGCAGCCAAGGGACAGTGGCGAACACCGGGGAGCTGTTTTTT; CDR3aa: CASSQGTVANTGELFF
v_gene: TRBV7-9; abundance: -; d_gene: -; j_gene: TRBJ2-7; CDR3nt: TGTGCCAGCAGCCGAGAAGGCGAGCAGTACTTC; CDR3aa: CASSREGEQYF
v_gene: TRBV7-8; abundance: few; d_gene: -; j_gene: TRBJ1-5; CDR3nt: TGTGCCAGCAGCTTAGAGGGACAGCCCCAGCATTTT; CDR3aa: CASSLEGQPQHF
v_gene: TRBV11-2; abundance: -; d_gene: TRBD1; j_gene: TRBJ2-5; CDR3nt: TGTGCCAGCAGCTCCTCCGGGACAGGGCAAGAGACCCAGTACTTC; CDR3aa: CASSSSGTGQETQYF
v_gene: TRBV4-2; abundance: -; d_gene: -; j_gene: TRBJ2-3; CDR3nt: TGTGCCAGCAGCCAAGTGGGAGACTACTCGGGTACGCAGTATTTT; CDR3aa: CASSQVGDYSGTQYF
v_gene: TRBV15; abundance: -; d_gene: -; j_gene: TRBJ1-1; CDR3nt: TGTGCCACCAGCAGTGCTGGGGTGGGGCCCGGGATAGCTTTCTTT; CDR3aa: CATSSAGVGPGIAFF
v_gene: TRBV7-2; abundance: -; d_gene: TRBD2; j_gene: TRBJ2-7; CDR3nt: TGTGCCAGCACCCCCTGGGGGGGGGCCTACGAGCAGTACTTC; CDR3aa: CASTPWGGAYEQYF
v_gene: TRBV4-1; abundance: -; d_gene: -; j_gene: TRBJ2-7; CDR3nt: TGCGCCAGCAGCCAAGATACAGGGCGAACCTACGAGCAGTACTTC; CDR3aa: CASSQDTGRTYEQYF
v_gene: TRBV2; abundance: -; d_gene: TRBD1; j_gene: TRBJ1-1; CDR3nt: TGTGCCAGACCGACAGGGATTGTGATTAACACTGAAGCTTTCTTT; CDR3aa: CARPTGIVINTEAFF